This T cell receptor beta chain originates from a study of cytomegalovirus exposure and HLA in healthy donors. The germline gives CDR1 LNHDA, CDR2 SQIVND (reference sequence). Trimming cost V 4 bases and J 2 bases; bases outside gene matches: 4. The CDR3 is 14 amino acids. This clone was found a few times. The target antigen is unknown. General study findings and limits: From TCR beta sequences, most subjects' HLA-A and HLA-B alleles were reportedly predicted accurately. According to the study, roughly 180 TCR beta chains were cytomegalovirus-associated.

A multiplex PCR was run with 60 Vbeta primers and 13 Jbeta primers. The table came from immunoSEQ multiplex PCR; TCRdb's copy has only in-frame clones and leaves some out. The table lists 120,000 to 150,000 clones, around 81% of them singletons. The sequenced sample was PBMCs. The receptor's source is a man aged 40-50 years in good health and CMV-seropositive. The chain joins TRBV19 to TRBJ1-2; TRBD1 agrees at 7 bases. The DNA of the CDR3 is TGTGCCAGTAGTACGGGACAGCTAAACTATGGCTACACCTTC. This gives the protein CASSTGQLNYGYTF.